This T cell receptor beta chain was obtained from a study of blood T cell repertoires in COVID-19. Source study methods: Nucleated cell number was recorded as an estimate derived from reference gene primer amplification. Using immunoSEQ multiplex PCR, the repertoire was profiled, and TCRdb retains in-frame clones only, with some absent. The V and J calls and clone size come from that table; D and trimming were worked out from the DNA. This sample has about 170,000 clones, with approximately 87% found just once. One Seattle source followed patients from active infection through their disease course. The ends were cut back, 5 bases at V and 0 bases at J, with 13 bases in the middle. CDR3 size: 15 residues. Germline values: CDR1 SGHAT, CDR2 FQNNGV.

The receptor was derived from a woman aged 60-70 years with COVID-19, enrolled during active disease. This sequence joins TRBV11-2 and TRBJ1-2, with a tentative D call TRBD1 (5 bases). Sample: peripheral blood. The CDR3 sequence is CASSQGPLANYGYTF. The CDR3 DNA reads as TGTGCCAGCAGCCAGGGCCCGCTAGCTAACTATGGCTACACCTTC.